The TCR beta chain described here comes from a study of CD8 T cells in Susac syndrome. Overall study results and limits: That the number of individuals in its TCR sequencing and HLA analysis was relatively small was acknowledged by the study.

The authors reverse transcribed roughly 0.5 to 1 ug RNA with random hexamers. TCR beta CDR3 was amplified by immunoSEQ covering 54 Vbeta and 13 Jbeta. Each CDR3 protein gets one entry after TCRdb re-called the immunoSEQ multiplex PCR reads with MiXCR. The table lists under 150,000 distinct CDR3 sequences, roughly 94% of them singletons. Sequencing of TCR beta covered CD8+ and CD4+ T cells obtained from blood. Comments on this clonotype: What it recognizes is unknown.

What was sequenced was CD4+ T cells from PBMCs. The TCR was taken from a human donor with multiple sclerosis.

The CDR3 nucleotides read TGTGCCAGCAGCTTGGAGTTTGGGGACGAGCAGTACTTC. Translation gives CASSLEFGDEQYF. The rearrangement links TRBV7-9 to TRBJ2-7; D is undetermined. V dropped 3 bases and J dropped 5 bases, with 11 bases sitting between them. CDR1 and CDR2 from the germline V gene are SEHNR and FQNEAQ (reference sequence). This CDR3 has 13 residues.